One sample yielded the 22 T cell receptor beta chains listed below, sequenced in a study of shared clonotypes between healthy human individuals. TCRdb's copy holds only in-frame clones and misses some; the assay was immunoSEQ multiplex PCR. The sample lists approximately 2.3 million clones; 85% to 95% were seen once. Material: naive CD4+ T cells from PBMCs. Indicated subset: CD45RA+ positively selected. Source of these receptors: a man younger than 35 in good health. Some clones in this sample may be carry-over from other donors' samples.

This clone was counted once. The chain joins TRBV29-1 to TRBJ2-3, with 9 positions matching TRBD2. Germline lookup yields CDR1 SQVTM and CDR2 ANQGSEA. V lost 7 bases, J lost 4 bases, and 3 bases stayed unmatched. The CDR3 is 12 amino acids. Here the CDR3 reads CSGLAGADTQYF. The CDR3 DNA reads as TGCAGCGGATTAGCGGGAGCAGATACGCAGTATTTT.

The J gene is TRBJ2-7, the V gene TRBV5-5, with 7 bases matching TRBD1. Germline V gene sequence: CDR1 SGHKS, CDR2 YYEKEE (reference sequence). The CDR3 totals 15 residues. V gave up 7 bases and J gave up 0 bases; unmatched junction bases: 10. CDR3 sequence reads: CASALGEGASYEQYF. The CDR3 DNA reads TGTGCCAGCGCCCTGGGAGAGGGGGCCTCCTACGAGCAGTACTTC.

The chain has TRBV5-1 and TRBJ2-2; D is perhaps TRBD2 (5 bases). Per germline, CDR1 SGHRS and CDR2 YFSETQ. With 4 bases removed from V and 3 bases from J, the gap between germline ends came to 22 bases. This CDR3 is built from 18 residues. The CDR3 region is CASSPPNRPLDYTGELFF. The CDR3 coding sequence is TGCGCCAGCAGCCCCCCCAATAGGCCCTTGGACTACACCGGGGAGCTGTTTTTT.

This chain connects TRBV9 to TRBJ1-2, with 8 nucleotides matching TRBD1. Per the germline V gene, CDR1 is SGDLS and CDR2 is YYNGEE. This CDR3 has 17 residues. After removal of 0 bases from V and 6 bases from J, the junction contained 13 bases not matched to a gene. CDR3 in DNA: TGTGCCAGCAGCGTAGTCCCTACCTCGACAGGGGTAGATGGCTACACCTTC. This codes for CASSVVPTSTGVDGYTF.

This sequence joins TRBV5-1 and TRBJ1-1; D is unclear. Germline CDR1 is SGHRS and CDR2 is YFSETQ. The CDR3 contains 14 residues. Trimming took 4 bases from V and 6 from J, leaving 16 bases between them. This CDR3 is CASSERRASPEAFF. CDR3 sequence (DNA): TGCGCCAGCAGCGAGAGAAGGGCGAGCCCTGAAGCTTTCTTT.

The chain has TRBV19 and TRBJ2-7; no clear D. The germline V gene encodes CDR1 LNHDA and CDR2 SQIVND (reference sequence). V dropped 1 base and J dropped 3 bases, with 4 bases sitting between them. The CDR3 is 12 residues long. In DNA form, the CDR3 reads TGTGCCAGTAGTATAGGTGGCTACGAGCAGTACTTC. Amino acid sequence: CASSIGGYEQYF.

This chain connects TRBV11-2 to TRBJ2-5; D possibly corresponds to TRBD2 (6 bases). The CDR3 has 13 residues. V lost 3 bases and J lost 5, with 10 bases in between. Germline V gives CDR1 SGHAT, CDR2 FQNNGV. The CDR3 nucleotides are TGTGCCAGCAGCTTGGACTATCGGGAGACCCAGTACTTC. Its protein product is CASSLDYRETQYF.

This sequence joins TRBV7-9 and TRBJ2-5; D perhaps matches TRBD1 (5 bases). The germline V gene has CDR1 SEHNR and CDR2 FQNEAQ (reference sequence). The CDR3 covers 16 residues. Trimming removed 3 bases at V and 5 bases at J, with 19 bases between. The CDR3, as DNA: TGTGCCAGCAGCTTGGGAAGGGGAAGTAGCTGGGAGACCCAGTACTTC. Protein sequence: CASSLGRGSSWETQYF.

V and J are TRBV4-3 and TRBJ1-2, with D possibly matching TRBD1 (5 bases). This CDR3 has 16 residues. Germline loops: CDR1 LGHNA, CDR2 YSLEER. Deletions cut 0 bases from V and 3 bases from J, with 14 bases between. CDR3 bases: TGCGCCAGCAGCCAAGATCGGGGGTTGGGGGACTATGGCTACACCTTC. It codes for CASSQDRGLGDYGYTF.

The rearrangement links TRBV11-2 to TRBJ1-3; D remains unclear. This CDR3 is 14 amino acids long. V shed 5 bases and J shed 1 base, with 9 bases lying between them. CDR1 and CDR2 from the germline V gene are SGHAT and FQNNGV. The CDR3 sequence: CASSHIRSGNTIYF. In DNA, the CDR3 is TGTGCCAGCAGCCATATACGATCTGGAAACACCATATATTTT.

On this clone itself: Other DNA sequences from this sample encode an identical CDR3 as well. The chain employs TRBV28 and TRBJ2-7; 7 bases line up with TRBD1. The CDR3 spans 14 residues. Germline loops: CDR1 MDHEN, CDR2 SYDVKM. The V gene end was trimmed by 5 bases and the J gene end by 4 bases; junction bases not matched to a gene: 8. Here the CDR3 reads CASSPGTATYEQYF. The DNA of the CDR3 is TGTGCCAGCAGTCCCGGGACAGCGACATACGAGCAGTACTTC.

The V and J genes are TRBV19 and TRBJ2-7; 8 positions match TRBD1. V lost 4 bases to trimming and J lost 4 bases; unmatched junction nucleotides: 6. The CDR3 has 14 residues. From germline, CDR1 is LNHDA and CDR2 SQIVND (reference sequence). The DNA for the CDR3 is TGTGCCAGTAGTACCGCACAGGGGGATTACGAGCAGTACTTC. As protein: CASSTAQGDYEQYF.

This chain uses TRBV5-1 with TRBJ2-1; 10 bases align to TRBD2. Per germline, CDR1 SGHRS and CDR2 YFSETQ. Losses at the gene ends were 0 bases for V and 5 bases for J; bases not matched to a gene: 8. The CDR3 totals 17 residues. DNA of the CDR3: TGCGCCAGCAGCTTGGTTCCCCTAGCGGGAGTGAACAATGAGCAGTTCTTC. Translated, it gives CASSLVPLAGVNNEQFF.

The gene calls are TRBV29-1 and TRBJ2-7; tentatively, D is TRBD2 (5 bases). The CDR3 is made up of 14 amino acids. V lost 4 bases and J lost 0, with 13 bases in between. The germline V gene encodes CDR1 SQVTM and CDR2 ANQGSEA. This CDR3 is CSVAVGVRSYEQYF. CDR3 nucleotide sequence: TGCAGCGTTGCGGTCGGGGTCCGCTCCTACGAGCAGTACTTC.

The CDR3 reads CASSLSPVGEYGELFF. The CDR3 region has the DNA TGCGCCAGCAGCTTGTCCCCAGTGGGGGAATACGGGGAGCTGTTTTTT. The chain combines TRBV5-1 with TRBJ2-2; tentatively, D is TRBD1 or TRBD2 (5 bases each). The CDR3 has 16 residues. V was clipped by 1 base and J by 7 bases, with 17 bases between them. Germline assignment: CDR1 SGHRS and CDR2 YFSETQ. The full variable domain, rest sourced from reference TRBV5-1 and TRBJ2-2, is KAGVTQTPRYLIKTRGQQVTLSCSPISGHRSVSWYQQTPGQGLQFLFEYFSETQRNKGNFPGRFSGRQFSNSRSEMNVSTLELGDSALYLCASSLSPVGEYGELFFGEGSRLTVL.

The chain uses TRBV10-3 and TRBJ1-2; the D is unclear. Trimming left V 8 bases short and J 0 bases short, with 19 bases between. CDR1 is ENHRY and CDR2 is SYGVKD in the germline V gene. The CDR3 sequence is 16 residues long. CDR3 sequence reads: CAIGLFSAASNYGYTF. The CDR3 region has the DNA TGTGCCATCGGGCTGTTTTCGGCAGCCTCTAACTATGGCTACACCTTC.

The rearrangement uses TRBV5-1 and TRBJ1-1, with TRBD1 as a possible D gene (5 bases). In germline, CDR1 is SGHRS, CDR2 YFSETQ. V was pared by 1 base and J by 5 bases, with 15 bases between. The CDR3 spans 15 residues. The CDR3 loop reads CASSLSFGGTTEAFF. CDR3 nucleotides: TGCGCCAGCAGCTTGAGTTTTGGGGGGACTACTGAAGCTTTCTTT. The whole variable domain, filled in from reference TRBV5-1 and TRBJ1-1, reads KAGVTQTPRYLIKTRGQQVTLSCSPISGHRSVSWYQQTPGQGLQFLFEYFSETQRNKGNFPGRFSGRQFSNSRSEMNVSTLELGDSALYLCASSLSFGGTTEAFFGQGTRLTVV.

As to this clone: At the DNA level, this CDR3 is encoded by other sequences in the same sample as well. The chain joins TRBV7-9 to TRBJ2-1, with unresolved D. CDR1 SEHNR and CDR2 FQNEAQ come from the germline V gene (reference sequence). Trimming took 0 bases from V and 3 from J, leaving 6 bases between them. CDR3 length: 14 residues. The DNA for the CDR3 is TGTGCCAGCAGCTTAGCCGGTGGCTACAATGAGCAGTTCTTC. Translated, it gives CASSLAGGYNEQFF.

The CDR3 DNA follows: TGTGCCAGCAGTTTAGGGACGTCGCTCGTTATTGGCTACACCTTC. This translates into CASSLGTSLVIGYTF. J is TRBJ1-2 and V is TRBV28; a possible D gene is TRBD1 (5 bases). Trimming cost V 2 bases and J 7 bases, with 17 bases left between them. In germline, CDR1 is MDHEN, CDR2 SYDVKM. This CDR3 is 15 amino acids long.

V is TRBV28 and J is TRBJ1-1; the D gene is possibly TRBD1 (6 bases). Trimming left V 6 bases short and J 11 bases short, with 10 bases between. There are 10 residues in the CDR3. Germline V gene lookup returns CDR1 MDHEN and CDR2 SYDVKM. The CDR3 DNA reads as TGTGCCAGCAGACAGGGAGGGGCTTTCTTT. Translating it yields CASRQGGAFF.

CDR3 loop: CASSQDALTTSGSYNEQFF. The CDR3 bases are TGCGCCAGCAGCCAGGACGCCCTCACCACTAGCGGGAGTTACAATGAGCAGTTCTTC. The rearrangement uses TRBV4-1 and TRBJ2-1; 11 bases agree with TRBD2. This CDR3 comprises 19 residues. In germline, CDR1 is MGHRA, CDR2 YSYEKL. V dropped 3 bases and J dropped 4; count of bases not matched to a gene: 14.

The chain carries TRBV10-3 and TRBJ2-2; D unresolved. Germline values: CDR1 ENHRY, CDR2 SYGVKD. The CDR3 totals 13 residues. Trimming removed 2 bases at V and 1 base at J, with 2 bases between. CDR3 amino acids: CAISEVNTGELFF. CDR3 nucleotide sequence: TGTGCCATCAGTGAGGTGAACACCGGGGAGCTGTTTTTT.